This TCR beta chain is from a study of blood T cell repertoires in COVID-19. Whole-study context: Sample material is recorded as cDNA or gDNA derived from T cells, B-cell-depleted T cells, or PBMCs.

Source study methods: The assay estimated nucleated cells by amplifying reference gene primers. The assay was immunoSEQ multiplex PCR, and TCRdb's table has in-frame clones only and misses some. That table gives V, J and clone size, and the DNA gave D and trimming. The table lists roughly 120,000 clones, more than 90% of them singletons. The CDR3 loop spans 15 amino acids. V and J are TRBV21-1 and TRBJ2-7; the D call of TRBD2 is as the table states it, not checked on the DNA. TRBV21-1 is a known pseudogene. Sample: peripheral blood. This receptor was obtained from a man aged 55 to 69 with COVID-19, enrolled during active disease. CDR3 region: CASSKIERGTYEQYF. CDR3 coding DNA: TGTGCCAGCAGCAAGATCGAGCGGGGAACCTACGAGCAGTACTTC.